This T cell receptor beta chain was observed in a study of CD8 T cells in ankylosing spondylitis. Study findings and constraints: Certain motif variants had earlier been reported in reactive arthritis synovial fluid and blood.

Regarding this clonotype: Its antigen remains unknown.

CDR1 and CDR2 from the germline V gene are SGHTA and FQGNSA. The V and J ends lost 6 bases and 1 base, in that order; junction bases with no gene match: 10. The CDR3 is made up of 16 amino acids. TCRdb re-analysed the 5' RACE reads in MiXCR, keeping a single row per CDR3 protein. The repertoire holds roughly 150,000 distinct CDR3 sequences, approximately 9.9% seen once, with over 12% in the top ten. This clonotype was sampled from a female donor with ankylosing spondylitis or in good health (not recorded which). What was sequenced was blood, either unsorted or a sorted T cell fraction (not recorded which). The chain joins TRBV7-2 to TRBJ2-5; 8 bases map to TRBD1. CDR3 sequence: CASSLQGVGIQETQYF. The CDR3 DNA reads as TGTGCCAGCAGTCTACAGGGGGTAGGGATCCAAGAGACCCAGTACTTC. The full variable domain, completed using reference TRBV7-2 and TRBJ2-5, is GAGVSQSPSNKVTEKGKDVELRCDPISGHTALYWYRQSLGQGLEFLIYFQGNSAPDKSGLPSDRFSAERTGGSVSTLTIQRTQQEDSAVYLCASSLQGVGIQETQYFGPGTRLLVL.